This TCR beta chain was identified during a study of T cells in Graves' hyperthyroidism and ophthalmopathy. Study-wide findings and caveats: Blood also held most thyroid clonotypes expanded beyond 0.001. Ophthalmopathy was distinguished from stable hyperthyroidism by 13 V-J signatures.

The table lists this clonotype with many counts. The antigen remains unidentified. In the ophthalmopathy cohort, Clinical Activity Score was at least 3, NOSPECS grade at least 4, and duration under 3 months. Deletions cut 9 bases from V and 10 bases from J, with 9 bases between. The length of the CDR3 is 10 residues. Authors of the study amplified TCR beta CDR3 regions from RNA transcripts. The TCR CDR3 first-round RT-PCR relied on the HTBI primer set. TCRdb ran MiXCR on the multiplex PCR reads and lists one entry per CDR3 protein. The table lists about 600,000 distinct CDR3 sequences, about 16% of them singletons, with under 3.5% in the top ten.

The sequenced material came from blood. The chain recombines TRBV12-3 or TRBV12-4 with TRBJ1-4; D remains unclear. This clonotype was obtained from a woman in her thirties or forties with Graves' ophthalmopathy. The CDR3 DNA reads TGTGCCAGATGGGTCGGAAAACTGTTTTTT. The encoded protein is CARWVGKLFF.